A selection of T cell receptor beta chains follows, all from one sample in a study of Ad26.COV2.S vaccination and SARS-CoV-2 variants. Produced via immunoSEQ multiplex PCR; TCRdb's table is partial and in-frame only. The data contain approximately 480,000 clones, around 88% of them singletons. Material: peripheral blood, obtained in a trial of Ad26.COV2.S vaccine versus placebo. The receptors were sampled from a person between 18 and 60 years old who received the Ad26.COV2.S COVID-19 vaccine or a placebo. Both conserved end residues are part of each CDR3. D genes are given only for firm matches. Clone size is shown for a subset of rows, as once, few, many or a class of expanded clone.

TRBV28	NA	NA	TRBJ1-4	CASSFPGAQGEKLFF	TGTGCCAGCAGTTTTCCAGGGGCCCAAGGTGAAAAACTGTTTTTT
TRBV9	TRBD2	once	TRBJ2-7	CASSRNLAGGQGSYEQYF	TGTGCCAGCAGCAGAAACCTAGCGGGAGGTCAAGGCTCCTACGAGCAGTACTTC
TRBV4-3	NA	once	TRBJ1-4	CASSQGPGLNEKLFF	TGCGCCAGCAGCCAAGGGCCAGGGCTTAATGAAAAACTGTTTTTT
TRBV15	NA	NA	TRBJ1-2	CATSRPLGRGPGYTF	TGTGCCACCAGCAGGCCTCTCGGACGGGGCCCTGGCTACACCTTC
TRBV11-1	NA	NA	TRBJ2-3	CASSPPAGPQYF	TGTGCCAGCAGCCCACCCGCGGGGCCGCAGTATTTT
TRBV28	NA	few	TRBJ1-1	CASPPHGGRDTEAFF	TGTGCCAGCCCCCCTCACGGGGGCAGGGACACTGAAGCTTTCTTT
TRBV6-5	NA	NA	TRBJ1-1	CASCPQLNTEAFF	TGTGCCAGCTGCCCCCAGTTGAACACTGAAGCTTTCTTT
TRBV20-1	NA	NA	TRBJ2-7	CSASHRTQGEQYF	TGCAGTGCTAGTCACCGGACCCAGGGGGAGCAGTACTTC
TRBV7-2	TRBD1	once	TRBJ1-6	CASSLIQGRDSPLHF	TGTGCCAGCAGCTTAATACAGGGGAGGGATTCACCCCTCCACTTT
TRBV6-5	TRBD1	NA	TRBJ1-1	CASIPRGGKNTEAFF	TGTGCCAGCATTCCCAGGGGGGGAAAAAACACTGAAGCTTTCTTT